This entry describes one T cell receptor (beta chain). The CDR3 length is 15 residues. Germline V CDR1 and CDR2: MNHNS, SASEGT. Losses at the gene ends were 1 base for V and 1 base for J; bases not matched to a gene: 3. Repertoires were generated with immunoSEQ multiplex PCR, while TCRdb's copy carries only in-frame clones and drops some. The sample includes approximately 230,000 clones, roughly four fifths seen only once; the top ten take roughly 10%. The entry originates in a study of blood T cell repertoires in COVID-19. Study as a whole: Both acute and convalescent COVID-19 samples were obtained from the United States, Italy and Spain. PBMCs, B-cell-depleted T cells, or T cells were the source of the cDNA or gDNA that made up the material.

This TCR came from a man older than 75 with acute or convalescent COVID-19. The genes are TRBV6-1 and TRBJ2-7; 8 bases match TRBD1. The sequencing input was peripheral blood. This chain's CDR3 is CASSEGTGQSYEQYF. The DNA for the CDR3 is TGTGCCAGCAGTGAAGGGACAGGGCAATCCTACGAGCAGTACTTC.